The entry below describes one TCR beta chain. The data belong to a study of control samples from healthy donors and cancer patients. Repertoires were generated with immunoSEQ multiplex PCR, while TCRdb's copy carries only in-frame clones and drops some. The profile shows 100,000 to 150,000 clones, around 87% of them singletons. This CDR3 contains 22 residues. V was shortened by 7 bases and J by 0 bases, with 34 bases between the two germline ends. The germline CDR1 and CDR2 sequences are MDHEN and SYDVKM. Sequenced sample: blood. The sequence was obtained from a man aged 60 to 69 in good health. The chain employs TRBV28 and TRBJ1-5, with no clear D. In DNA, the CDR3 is TGTGCCAGCACGCTCCGAACTAGGACCGGCGGGTTGAGAGGGTATAGCAATCAGCCCCAGCATTTT. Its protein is CASTLRTRTGGLRGYSNQPQHF. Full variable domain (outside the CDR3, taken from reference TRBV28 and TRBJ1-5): DVKVTQSSRYLVKRTGEKVFLECVQDMDHENMFWYRQDPGLGLRLIYFSYDVKMKEKGDIPEGYSVSREKKERFSLILESASTNQTSMYLCASTLRTRTGGLRGYSNQPQHFGDGTRLSIL.